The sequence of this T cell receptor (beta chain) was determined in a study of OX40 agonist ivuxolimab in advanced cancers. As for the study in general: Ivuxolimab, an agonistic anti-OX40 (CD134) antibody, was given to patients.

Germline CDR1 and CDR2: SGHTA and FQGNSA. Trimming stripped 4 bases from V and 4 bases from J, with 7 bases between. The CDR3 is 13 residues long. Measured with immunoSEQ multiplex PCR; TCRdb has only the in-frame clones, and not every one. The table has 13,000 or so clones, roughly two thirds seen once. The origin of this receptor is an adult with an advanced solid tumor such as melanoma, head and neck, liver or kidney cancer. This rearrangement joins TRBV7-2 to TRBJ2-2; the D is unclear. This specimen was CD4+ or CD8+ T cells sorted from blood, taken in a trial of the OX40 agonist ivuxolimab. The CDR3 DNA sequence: TGTGCCAGCAGCTATATATCCACCGGGGAGCTGTTTTTT. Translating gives CASSYISTGELFF.